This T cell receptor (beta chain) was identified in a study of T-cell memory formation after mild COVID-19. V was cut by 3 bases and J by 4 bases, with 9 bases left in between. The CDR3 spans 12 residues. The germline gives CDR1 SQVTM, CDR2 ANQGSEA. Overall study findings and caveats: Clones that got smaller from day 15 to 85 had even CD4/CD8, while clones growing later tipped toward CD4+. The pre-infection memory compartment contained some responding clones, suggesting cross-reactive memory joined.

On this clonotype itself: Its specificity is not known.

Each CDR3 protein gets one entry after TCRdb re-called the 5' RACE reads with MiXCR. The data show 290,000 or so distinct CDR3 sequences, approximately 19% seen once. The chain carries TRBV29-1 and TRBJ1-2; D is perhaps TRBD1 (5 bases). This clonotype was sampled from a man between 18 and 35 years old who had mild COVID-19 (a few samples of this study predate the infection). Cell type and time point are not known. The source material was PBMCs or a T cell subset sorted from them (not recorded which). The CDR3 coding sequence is TGCAGCGTTGAGCCGAGGGGCTATGGCTACACCTTC. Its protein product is CSVEPRGYGYTF.